A selection of T cell receptor beta chains follows, all from one sample in a study of blood T cell repertoires in COVID-19. Clones were sequenced by immunoSEQ multiplex PCR, and TCRdb holds only the in-frame ones, with some missing. The sample records about 350,000 clones, over 75% being singletons. The sequenced sample consisted of PBMCs or T cells enriched from blood (not recorded which). Every receptor here comes from a woman aged 25 to 45 who had recovered from COVID-19. The CDR3 runs from the conserved cysteine through the conserved F or W. Fields, in order: D gene, clone size, J gene, V gene, CDR3 DNA, CDR3 protein. The D gene is left open where the match is weak. Clone size is given for some rows only: seen once, a few or many times, or a class if the clone is expanded.

D gene: TRBD2
clone size: .
J gene: TRBJ2-1
V gene: TRBV3-1/TRBV3-2
CDR3 DNA: TGTGCCAGCAGCCAAGTAATAGCGGGGGGCCGCGAGCAGTTCTTC
CDR3 protein: CASSQVIAGGREQFF

D gene: .
clone size: .
J gene: TRBJ2-2
V gene: TRBV11-1
CDR3 DNA: TGTGCCAGCAGCCCGGTGGGGGGTACGGCCGCCGGGGAGCTGTTTTTT
CDR3 protein: CASSPVGGTAAGELFF

D gene: TRBD1
clone size: once
J gene: TRBJ1-3
V gene: TRBV10-2
CDR3 DNA: TGCGCCAGCAGGGCGACAGGGGTGGGAAACACCATATATTTT
CDR3 protein: CASRATGVGNTIYF

D gene: .
clone size: .
J gene: TRBJ2-3
V gene: TRBV18
CDR3 DNA: TGTGCCAGCTCCCCGCGAGTTCCTAGCACAGATACGCAGTATTTT
CDR3 protein: CASSPRVPSTDTQYF

D gene: .
clone size: once
J gene: TRBJ2-7
V gene: TRBV6-5
CDR3 DNA: TGTGCCAGCAGTAGGCTATTTGGGGCCCGCTACGAGCAGTACTTC
CDR3 protein: CASSRLFGARYEQYF

D gene: TRBD1
clone size: .
J gene: TRBJ2-5
V gene: TRBV18
CDR3 DNA: TGTGCCAGCTCACCCGGACAAACGACAGGGATCCAAGAGACCCAGTACTTC
CDR3 protein: CASSPGQTTGIQETQYF

D gene: TRBD1
clone size: .
J gene: TRBJ2-1
V gene: TRBV4-3
CDR3 DNA: TGCGCCAGCAGCCAAGATCTGGGACAGGGTACGCATGAGCAGTTCTTC
CDR3 protein: CASSQDLGQGTHEQFF

D gene: TRBD2
clone size: .
J gene: TRBJ2-3
V gene: TRBV4-2
CDR3 DNA: TGTGCCAGCAGCCAACGGACTAGCGGGGGGGGAGATACGCAGTATTTT
CDR3 protein: CASSQRTSGGGDTQYF

D gene: TRBD1
clone size: .
J gene: TRBJ2-1
V gene: TRBV6-5
CDR3 DNA: TGTGCCAGCAGTTACTCGACAGGGACCTCTAGCCATGAGCAGTTCTTC
CDR3 protein: CASSYSTGTSSHEQFF

D gene: .
clone size: .
J gene: TRBJ2-3
V gene: TRBV3-1/TRBV3-2
CDR3 DNA: TGTGCCAGCAGCCAAGATCTTCGGGGAAAACAGTATTTT
CDR3 protein: CASSQDLRGKQYF

D gene: TRBD1
clone size: .
J gene: TRBJ1-1
V gene: TRBV18
CDR3 DNA: TGTGCCAGCTCACCTGGGACGGGACAGACGACTGAAGCTTTCTTT
CDR3 protein: CASSPGTGQTTEAFF

D gene: .
clone size: .
J gene: TRBJ2-3
V gene: TRBV10-2
CDR3 DNA: TGCGCCAGCAGTGAGGCGGATTCGGGTACGCAGTATTTT
CDR3 protein: CASSEADSGTQYF

D gene: .
clone size: .
J gene: TRBJ1-1
V gene: TRBV28
CDR3 DNA: TGTGCCAGCAGCCACGCGGATCAGGGTATGAACACTGAAGCTTTCTTT
CDR3 protein: CASSHADQGMNTEAFF

D gene: TRBD2
clone size: .
J gene: TRBJ2-5
V gene: TRBV9
CDR3 DNA: TGTGCCAGCAGCGAGGGGTCTAGCGGGGGGGCCTATGAGACCCAGTACTTC
CDR3 protein: CASSEGSSGGAYETQYF

D gene: TRBD2
clone size: .
J gene: TRBJ2-3
V gene: TRBV5-1
CDR3 DNA: TGCGCCAGCAGCTTACGGGGGGAAGGATCAGATACGCAGTATTTT
CDR3 protein: CASSLRGEGSDTQYF

D gene: .
clone size: .
J gene: TRBJ2-3
V gene: TRBV4-1
CDR3 DNA: TGCGCCAGCAGCCAAGTACCCGGGTTTAGCACAGATACGCAGTATTTT
CDR3 protein: CASSQVPGFSTDTQYF

D gene: .
clone size: .
J gene: TRBJ2-4
V gene: TRBV7-8
CDR3 DNA: TGTGCCAGCAGCGCAACAGACAGGATACGAGCCAAAAACATTCAGTACTTC
CDR3 protein: CASSATDRIRAKNIQYF

D gene: TRBD1
clone size: few
J gene: TRBJ2-2
V gene: TRBV24-1
CDR3 DNA: TGTGCCACCGGCGGCAGGGGGCTAGGGACCGGGGAGCTGTTTTTT
CDR3 protein: CATGGRGLGTGELFF

D gene: .
clone size: .
J gene: TRBJ2-3
V gene: TRBV29-1
CDR3 DNA: TGCAGCGTTTTTTTAGGGGGCACAGATACGCAGTATTTT
CDR3 protein: CSVFLGGTDTQYF

D gene: .
clone size: .
J gene: TRBJ1-1
V gene: TRBV9
CDR3 DNA: TGTGCCAGCAGCGTAACGACTAACACTGAAGCTTTCTTT
CDR3 protein: CASSVTTNTEAFF

D gene: TRBD1
clone size: once
J gene: TRBJ1-1
V gene: TRBV29-1
CDR3 DNA: TGCAGCGCCGGAGGGGGACAGGGGAACACTGAAGCTTTCTTT
CDR3 protein: CSAGGGQGNTEAFF

D gene: .
clone size: .
J gene: TRBJ1-1
V gene: TRBV15
CDR3 DNA: TGTGCCACCAGCAGAGATCAGGCAGGCACTGAAGCTTTCTTT
CDR3 protein: CATSRDQAGTEAFF

D gene: .
clone size: .
J gene: TRBJ1-2
V gene: TRBV10-3
CDR3 DNA: TGTGCCATCAGTGAGTCGTGGGGAGCGGAGGGAGGCTACACCTTC
CDR3 protein: CAISESWGAEGGYTF

D gene: TRBD1
clone size: once
J gene: TRBJ2-3
V gene: TRBV7-9
CDR3 DNA: TGTGCCAGCAGCTCGAGACAGGGGAGTACAGATACGCAGTATTTT
CDR3 protein: CASSSRQGSTDTQYF

D gene: .
clone size: .
J gene: TRBJ2-7
V gene: TRBV3-1/TRBV3-2
CDR3 DNA: TGTGCCAGCAGCCTGGAGACTTACGAGCAGTACTTC
CDR3 protein: CASSLETYEQYF

D gene: .
clone size: .
J gene: TRBJ1-1
V gene: TRBV5-1
CDR3 DNA: TGCGCCAGCAGCCCACAGGGCCAGAACACTGAAGCTTTCTTT
CDR3 protein: CASSPQGQNTEAFF

D gene: TRBD1
clone size: .
J gene: TRBJ2-5
V gene: TRBV5-4
CDR3 DNA: TGTGCCAGCAGCTTGATGGGGACAGGCGGTTCGGCCCAGTACTTC
CDR3 protein: CASSLMGTGGSAQYF

D gene: TRBD1
clone size: .
J gene: TRBJ1-2
V gene: TRBV7-9
CDR3 DNA: TGTGCCAGCAGCTTAGACCCAGGGGGCTATGGCTACACCTTC
CDR3 protein: CASSLDPGGYGYTF

D gene: TRBD2
clone size: .
J gene: TRBJ2-7
V gene: TRBV5-6
CDR3 DNA: TGTGCCAGCAGCTTGGGACTAGCGGGATCCTACGAGCAGTACTTC
CDR3 protein: CASSLGLAGSYEQYF

D gene: TRBD2
clone size: .
J gene: TRBJ2-3
V gene: TRBV3-1/TRBV3-2
CDR3 DNA: TGTGCCAGCAGTCGCGGGGGAGATACGCAGTATTTT
CDR3 protein: CASSRGGDTQYF

D gene: .
clone size: .
J gene: TRBJ1-3
V gene: TRBV9
CDR3 DNA: TGTGCCAGCAGCGTAGAGCAGGGAGGAAACACCATATATTTT
CDR3 protein: CASSVEQGGNTIYF

D gene: .
clone size: once
J gene: TRBJ1-6
V gene: TRBV27
CDR3 DNA: TGTGCCAGCAGACCCCAGGGGTATAATTCACCCCTCCACTTT
CDR3 protein: CASRPQGYNSPLHF

D gene: TRBD2
clone size: few
J gene: TRBJ2-1
V gene: TRBV30
CDR3 DNA: TGTGCCTGGAGTGTAGGGCTAGCGGGGGGTGAGCAGTTCTTC
CDR3 protein: CAWSVGLAGGEQFF

D gene: .
clone size: .
J gene: TRBJ2-7
V gene: TRBV30
CDR3 DNA: TGTGCCTGGAGTGTACGCGGAGGGGACGAGCAGTACTTC
CDR3 protein: CAWSVRGGDEQYF

D gene: TRBD1
clone size: .
J gene: TRBJ1-2
V gene: TRBV12-3/TRBV12-4
CDR3 DNA: TGTGCCAGCAGTTCGGGACAGGGCTACACCTTC
CDR3 protein: CASSSGQGYTF

D gene: .
clone size: .
J gene: TRBJ1-2
V gene: TRBV19
CDR3 DNA: TGTGCCAGTACCCCCTCAGCAGGCTATGGCTACACCTTC
CDR3 protein: CASTPSAGYGYTF

D gene: .
clone size: .
J gene: TRBJ1-2
V gene: TRBV7-2
CDR3 DNA: TGTGCCAGCAGCCCAGGCAGGACAAACTATGGCTACACCTTC
CDR3 protein: CASSPGRTNYGYTF

D gene: .
clone size: .
J gene: TRBJ2-2
V gene: TRBV18
CDR3 DNA: TGTGCCAGCTCACCACCCGGGACAGGGGAGCTGTTTTTT
CDR3 protein: CASSPPGTGELFF

D gene: .
clone size: .
J gene: TRBJ2-3
V gene: TRBV12-3/TRBV12-4
CDR3 DNA: TGTGCCAGCAGTTTAAGACAGGCAGATACGCAGTATTTT
CDR3 protein: CASSLRQADTQYF

D gene: .
clone size: .
J gene: TRBJ2-7
V gene: TRBV3-1/TRBV3-2
CDR3 DNA: TGTGCCAGCAGCCAAGCATCAGGGGCTCACGAGCAGTACTTC
CDR3 protein: CASSQASGAHEQYF

D gene: .
clone size: .
J gene: TRBJ1-2
V gene: TRBV5-4
CDR3 DNA: TGTGCCAGCACCTCTGGAGCGGAAGCTAACTATGGCTACACCTTC
CDR3 protein: CASTSGAEANYGYTF

D gene: .
clone size: .
J gene: TRBJ2-5
V gene: TRBV9
CDR3 DNA: TGTGCCAGCAGTCCGGCGGATCCTACCGGGGGGACCCAGTACTTC
CDR3 protein: CASSPADPTGGTQYF

D gene: .
clone size: .
J gene: TRBJ2-4
V gene: TRBV5-1
CDR3 DNA: TGCGCCAGCAGCTCGAACGACAACTCTATAGCCAAAAACATTCAGTACTTC
CDR3 protein: CASSSNDNSIAKNIQYF